This T cell receptor (beta chain) was obtained from a study of CD8 T cells in Susac syndrome (dated 2019 in TCRdb). With regard to the full study: Whether CD8+ T cell activation and differentiation in Susac syndrome was antigen driven was tested using repertoire sequencing. The paper's findings and limits, for the study overall: The number of individuals in the TCR sequencing and HLA analysis was recognized as being relatively small.

Germline trimming: 5 bases from V, 1 base from J; junction bases outside gene matches: 9. From its cysteine to its phenylalanine, the CDR3 spans 17 amino acids. Only the CDR3 DNA stays, 51 bases, in frame from base 1. In the germline V gene (reference sequence), CDR1 corresponds to LNHNV and CDR2 to YYDKDF. RNA was extracted using the RNeasy kit, and about 0.45 to 1 microgram was reverse transcribed with random hexamers. The immunoSEQ multiplex PCR assay, covering 54 Vbeta and 13 Jbeta segments, was used to amplify TCR beta CDR3 regions. To correct PCR amplification bias, a synthetic template baseline was used for both primer optimization and computational correction. Turning to the authors' computational methods: Reads were annotated to V, D and J genes according to IMGT and were analyzed with immunoSEQ Analyzer, with only productive sequences retained. Clonality was computed as one minus Shannon entropy normalized by log2 of the number of productive unique sequences. Public and private clones were assessed among the 100 most prevalent clones of each patient and control. Clones were defined as Susac-specific if absent from the healthy and MS cohorts, from 900 to 1,200 published viral clones and from other ImmuneACCESS disease sequences. TCRdb trimmed the raw reads at Q25, called clones with MiXCR and kept productive beta chains. Every distinct CDR3 protein forms one entry, paired with its most common genes and DNA. V and J calls and clone size were set by TCRdb, not the authors. The sample records some 190,000 distinct CDR3 sequences, roughly 94% of which are singletons. Around 0.1% of the sample is taken by the ten largest.

Peripheral blood CD8+ and CD4+ T cells from healthy donors, Susac syndrome patients and multiple sclerosis patients were profiled using high-throughput TCR beta sequencing. Healthy donors were included as age- and sex-matched controls. Bulk CD8+ and CD4+ T cells were purified by magnetic negative isolation, whereas CD8+ TEMRA cells were enriched by FACS. Blood was drawn into EDTA tubes, processed within 24 hours, and PBMCs were isolated by density gradient centrifugation. PBMCs intended for TCR sequencing were cryopreserved in liquid nitrogen and were subsequently thawed in a 37 degrees C water bath. Purity of sorted or isolated CD4+, CD8+ and CD8+ TEMRA cells was at least 90%. To note about this clonotype: What this receptor recognizes is not known. Base qualities are missing; no much larger clone stands one base away.

The receptor comes from a human donor in good health. The sequence links TRBV15 to TRBJ1-2; 11 junctional bases match TRBD1. The sequenced sample consisted of CD4+ T cells from PBMCs. The CDR3 protein is CATSPDRGRRFNYGYTF. The base sequence is TGTGCCACCAGCCCGGACAGGGGGCGACGATTTAACTATGGCTACACCTTC.